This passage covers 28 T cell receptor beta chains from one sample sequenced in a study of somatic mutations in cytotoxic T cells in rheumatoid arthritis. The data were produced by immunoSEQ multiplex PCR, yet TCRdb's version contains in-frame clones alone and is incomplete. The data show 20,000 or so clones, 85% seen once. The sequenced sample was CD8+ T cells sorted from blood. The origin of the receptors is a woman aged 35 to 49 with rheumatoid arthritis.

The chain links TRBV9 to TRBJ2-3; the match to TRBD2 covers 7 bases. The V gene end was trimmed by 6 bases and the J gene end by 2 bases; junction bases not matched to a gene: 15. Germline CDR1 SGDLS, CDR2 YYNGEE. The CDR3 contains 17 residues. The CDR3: CASTLAEPTENTDTQYF. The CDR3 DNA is TGTGCCAGCACCCTAGCGGAGCCCACCGAAAACACAGATACGCAGTATTTT.

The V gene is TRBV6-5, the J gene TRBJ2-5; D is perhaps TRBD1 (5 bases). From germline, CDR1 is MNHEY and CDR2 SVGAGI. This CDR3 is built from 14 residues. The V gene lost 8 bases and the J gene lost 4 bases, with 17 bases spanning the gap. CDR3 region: CASLEMTARETQYF. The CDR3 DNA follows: TGTGCCAGCCTGGAAATGACAGCTCGAGAGACCCAGTACTTC.

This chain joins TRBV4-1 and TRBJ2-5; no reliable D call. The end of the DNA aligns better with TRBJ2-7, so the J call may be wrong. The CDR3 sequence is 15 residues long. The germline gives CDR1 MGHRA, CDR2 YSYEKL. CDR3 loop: CASSQGRSSFYEQYF. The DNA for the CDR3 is TGCGCCAGCAGCCAAGGCAGGTCCAGCTTCTACGAGCAGTACTTC.

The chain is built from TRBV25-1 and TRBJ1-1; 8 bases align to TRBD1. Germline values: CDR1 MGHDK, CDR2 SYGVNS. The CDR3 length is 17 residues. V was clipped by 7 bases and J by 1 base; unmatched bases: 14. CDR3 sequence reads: CASMGRGQGAWNTEAFF. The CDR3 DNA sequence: TGTGCCAGCATGGGGAGGGGGCAGGGGGCTTGGAACACTGAAGCTTTCTTT.

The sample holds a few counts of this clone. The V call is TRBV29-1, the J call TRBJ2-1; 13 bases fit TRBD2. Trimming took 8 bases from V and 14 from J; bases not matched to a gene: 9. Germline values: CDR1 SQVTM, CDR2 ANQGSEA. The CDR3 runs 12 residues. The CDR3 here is CSLSGTSGKEFF. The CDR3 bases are TGCAGCTTATCCGGGACTAGCGGGAAAGAGTTCTTC.

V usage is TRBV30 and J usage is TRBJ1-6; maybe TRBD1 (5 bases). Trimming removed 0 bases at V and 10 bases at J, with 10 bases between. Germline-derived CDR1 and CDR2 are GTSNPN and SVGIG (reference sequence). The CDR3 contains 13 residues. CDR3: CAWSVQGDSPLHF. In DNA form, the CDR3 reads TGTGCCTGGAGTGTCCAGGGCGACTCACCCCTCCACTTT.

This CDR3 is CASSASSGGATDTQYF. DNA for the CDR3: TGTGCCAGCAGTGCTTCTAGCGGGGGGGCTACAGATACGCAGTATTTT. The chain combines TRBV2 with TRBJ2-3; 12 bases line up with TRBD2. The CDR3 sequence is 16 residues long. CDR1 is SNHLY, CDR2 FYNNEI, per germline. With V trimmed by 4 bases and J by 3 bases, 5 bases remained unmatched. Together with reference TRBV2 and TRBJ2-3, the CDR3 gives the full variable domain: EPEVTQTPSHQVTQMGQEVILRCVPISNHLYFYWYRQILGQKVEFLVSFYNNEISEKSEIFDDQFSVERPDGSNFTLKIRSTKLEDSAMYFCASSASSGGATDTQYFGPGTRLTVL.

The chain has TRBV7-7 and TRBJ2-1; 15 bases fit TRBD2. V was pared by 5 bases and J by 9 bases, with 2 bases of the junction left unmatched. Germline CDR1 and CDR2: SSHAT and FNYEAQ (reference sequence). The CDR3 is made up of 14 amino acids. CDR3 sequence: CASSPGLAGGEQFF. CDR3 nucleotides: TGTGCCAGCAGCCCGGGACTAGCGGGGGGTGAGCAGTTCTTC.

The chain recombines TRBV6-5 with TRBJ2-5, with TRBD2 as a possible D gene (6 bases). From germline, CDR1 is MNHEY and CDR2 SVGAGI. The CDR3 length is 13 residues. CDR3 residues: CATVGPGGETQYF. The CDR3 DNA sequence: TGTGCGACCGTGGGCCCCGGAGGGGAGACCCAGTACTTC.

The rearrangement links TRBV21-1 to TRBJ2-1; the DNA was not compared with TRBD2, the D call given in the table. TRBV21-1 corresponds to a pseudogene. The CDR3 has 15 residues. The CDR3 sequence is CASSKVREVRNEQFF. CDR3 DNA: TGTGCCAGCAGCAAAGTTCGGGAGGTCCGAAATGAGCAGTTCTTC.

In DNA, the CDR3 is TGCAGCGTTGGTCAGGGCTCCTACGAGCAGTACTTC. Residues: CSVGQGSYEQYF. The rearrangement links TRBV29-1 to TRBJ2-7; possibly TRBD1 for D (5 bases). Per germline, CDR1 SQVTM and CDR2 ANQGSEA. V was trimmed by 4 bases and J by 0 bases, leaving 7 bases between them. The CDR3 is made up of 12 amino acids.

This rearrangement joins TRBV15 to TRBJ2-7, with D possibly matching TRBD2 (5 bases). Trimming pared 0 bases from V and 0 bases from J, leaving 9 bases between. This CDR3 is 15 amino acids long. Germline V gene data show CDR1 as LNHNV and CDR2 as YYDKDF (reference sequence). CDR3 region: CATSRDSGSSYEQYF. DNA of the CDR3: TGTGCCACCAGCAGAGATTCGGGGAGCTCCTACGAGCAGTACTTC.

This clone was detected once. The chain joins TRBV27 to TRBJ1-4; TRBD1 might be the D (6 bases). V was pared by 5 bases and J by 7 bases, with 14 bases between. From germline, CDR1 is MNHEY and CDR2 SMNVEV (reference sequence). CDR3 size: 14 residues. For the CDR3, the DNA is TGTGCCAGCAGTCGGTATGGGGGCCTTGAAAAACTGTTTTTT. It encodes CASSRYGGLEKLFF.

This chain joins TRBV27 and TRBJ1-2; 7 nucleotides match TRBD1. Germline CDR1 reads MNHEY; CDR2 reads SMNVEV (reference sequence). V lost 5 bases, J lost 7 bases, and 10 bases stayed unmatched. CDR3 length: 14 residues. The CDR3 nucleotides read TGTGCCAGCAGTATACAGGGGCCTAGGGGTGGCTACACCTTC. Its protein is CASSIQGPRGGYTF.

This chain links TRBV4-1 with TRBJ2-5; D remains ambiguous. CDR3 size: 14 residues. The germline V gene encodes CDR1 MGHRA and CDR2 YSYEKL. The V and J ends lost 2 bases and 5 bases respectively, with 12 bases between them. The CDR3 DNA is TGCGCCAGCAGCCAATTGGCGGTCCGGGAGACCCAGTACTTC. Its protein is CASSQLAVRETQYF.

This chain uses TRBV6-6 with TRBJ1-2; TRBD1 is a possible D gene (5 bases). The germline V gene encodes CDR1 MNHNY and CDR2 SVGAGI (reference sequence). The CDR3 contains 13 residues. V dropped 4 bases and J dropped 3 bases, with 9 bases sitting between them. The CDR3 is CASSFTGYYGYTF. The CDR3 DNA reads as TGTGCCAGCAGTTTCACAGGATACTATGGCTACACCTTC.

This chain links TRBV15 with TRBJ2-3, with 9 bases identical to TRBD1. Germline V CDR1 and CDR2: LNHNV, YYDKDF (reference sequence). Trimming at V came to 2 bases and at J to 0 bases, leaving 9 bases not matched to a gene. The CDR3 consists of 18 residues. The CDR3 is CATSRSLTGQGSTDTQYF. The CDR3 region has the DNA TGTGCCACCAGCAGATCGTTAACGGGACAGGGAAGCACAGATACGCAGTATTTT. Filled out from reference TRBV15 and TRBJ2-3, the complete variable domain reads DAMVIQNPRYQVTQFGKPVTLSCSQTLNHNVMYWYQQKSSQAPKLLFHYYDKDFNNEADTPDNFQSRRPNTSFCFLDIRSPGLGDTAMYLCATSRSLTGQGSTDTQYFGPGTRLTVL.

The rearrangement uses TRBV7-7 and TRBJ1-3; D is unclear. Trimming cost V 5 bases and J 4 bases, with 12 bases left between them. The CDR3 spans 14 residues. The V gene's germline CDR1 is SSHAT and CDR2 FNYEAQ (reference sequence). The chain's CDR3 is CASSPFPGGNTIYF. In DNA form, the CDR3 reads TGTGCCAGCAGCCCCTTTCCGGGAGGAAACACCATATATTTT.

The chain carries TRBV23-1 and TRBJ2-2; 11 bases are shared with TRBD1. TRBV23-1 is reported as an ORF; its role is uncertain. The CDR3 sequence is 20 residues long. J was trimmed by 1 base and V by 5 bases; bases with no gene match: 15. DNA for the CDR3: TGCGCCAGCAGTGGACAGGGGGCGCGGTGGCCCCCTGAGAACACCGGGGAGCTGTTTTTT. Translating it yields CASSGQGARWPPENTGELFF.

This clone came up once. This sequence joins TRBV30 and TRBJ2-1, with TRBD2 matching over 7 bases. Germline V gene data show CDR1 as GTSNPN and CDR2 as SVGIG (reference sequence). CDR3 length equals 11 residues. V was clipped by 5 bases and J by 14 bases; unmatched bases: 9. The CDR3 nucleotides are TGTGCCTGGGGGGGGGTGGAACGTGAGTTCTTC. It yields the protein CAWGGVEREFF.

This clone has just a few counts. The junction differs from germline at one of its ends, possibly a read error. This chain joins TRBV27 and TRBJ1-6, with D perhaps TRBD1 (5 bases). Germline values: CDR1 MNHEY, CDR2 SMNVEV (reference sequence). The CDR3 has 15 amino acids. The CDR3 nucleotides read TGTGCCAGCAGGGGGGGGGTTTTCTATATTTCACCCCTCCACTTT. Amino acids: CASRGGVFYISPLHF.

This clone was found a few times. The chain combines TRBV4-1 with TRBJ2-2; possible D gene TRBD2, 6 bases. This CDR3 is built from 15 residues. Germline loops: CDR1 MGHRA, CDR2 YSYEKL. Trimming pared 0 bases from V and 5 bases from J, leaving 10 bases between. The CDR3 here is CASSQEGRGTGELFF. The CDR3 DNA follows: TGCGCCAGCAGCCAAGAAGGTCGGGGGACCGGGGAGCTGTTTTTT.

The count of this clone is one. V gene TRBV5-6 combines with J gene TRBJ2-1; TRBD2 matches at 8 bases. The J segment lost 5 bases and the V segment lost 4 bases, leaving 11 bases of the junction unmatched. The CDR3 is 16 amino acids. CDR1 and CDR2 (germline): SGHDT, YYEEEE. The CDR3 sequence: CASSGESGRWDNEQFF. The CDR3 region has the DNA TGTGCCAGCAGCGGGGAGAGCGGGAGATGGGACAATGAGCAGTTCTTC.

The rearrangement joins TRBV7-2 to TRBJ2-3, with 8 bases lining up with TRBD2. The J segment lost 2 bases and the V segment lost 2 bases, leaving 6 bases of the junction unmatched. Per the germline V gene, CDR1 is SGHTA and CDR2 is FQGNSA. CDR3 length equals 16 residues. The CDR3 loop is CASSLFSGSFTDTQYF. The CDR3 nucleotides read TGTGCCAGCAGCTTATTCAGCGGGAGCTTCACAGATACGCAGTATTTT.

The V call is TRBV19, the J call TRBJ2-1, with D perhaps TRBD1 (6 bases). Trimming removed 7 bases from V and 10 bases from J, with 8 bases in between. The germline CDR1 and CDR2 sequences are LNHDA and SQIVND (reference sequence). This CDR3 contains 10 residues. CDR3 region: CASKGVEQFF. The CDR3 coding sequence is TGTGCCAGTAAGGGGGTCGAGCAGTTCTTC.

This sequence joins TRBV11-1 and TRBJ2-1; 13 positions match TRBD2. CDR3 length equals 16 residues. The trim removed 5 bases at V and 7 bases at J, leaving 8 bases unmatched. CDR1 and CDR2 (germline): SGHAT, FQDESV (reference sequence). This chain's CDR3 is CASSLGTSGEGNEQFF. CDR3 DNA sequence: TGTGCCAGCAGCCTTGGGACTAGCGGGGAGGGGAATGAGCAGTTCTTC.

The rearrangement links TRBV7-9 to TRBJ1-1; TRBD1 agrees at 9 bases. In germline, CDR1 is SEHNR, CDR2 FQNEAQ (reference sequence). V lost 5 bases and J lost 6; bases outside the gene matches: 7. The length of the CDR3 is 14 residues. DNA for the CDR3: TGTGCCAGCAGCCAGGGACAGGGAAGGGCTGAAGCTTTCTTT. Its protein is CASSQGQGRAEAFF.

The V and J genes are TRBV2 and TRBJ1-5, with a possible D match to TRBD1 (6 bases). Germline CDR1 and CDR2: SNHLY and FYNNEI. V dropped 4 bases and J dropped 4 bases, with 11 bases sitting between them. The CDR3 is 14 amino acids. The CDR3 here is CASSAGQQNQPQHF. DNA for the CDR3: TGTGCCAGCAGTGCAGGACAGCAGAATCAGCCCCAGCATTTT.